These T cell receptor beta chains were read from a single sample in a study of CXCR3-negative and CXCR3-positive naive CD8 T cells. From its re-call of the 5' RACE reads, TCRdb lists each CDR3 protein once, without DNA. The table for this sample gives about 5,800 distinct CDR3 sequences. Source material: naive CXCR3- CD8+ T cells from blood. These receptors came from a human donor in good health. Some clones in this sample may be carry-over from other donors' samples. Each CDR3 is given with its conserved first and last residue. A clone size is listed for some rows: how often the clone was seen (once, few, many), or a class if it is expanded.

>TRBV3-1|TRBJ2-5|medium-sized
CASSQEGEGDEETQYF
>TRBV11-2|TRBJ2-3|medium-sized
CASSFRDRLTDTQYF
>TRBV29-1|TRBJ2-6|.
CSVEGAQPSSGANVLTF
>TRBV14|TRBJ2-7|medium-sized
CASSPPGGIGYEQYF
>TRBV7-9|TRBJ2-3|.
CASSLATGESDTQYF
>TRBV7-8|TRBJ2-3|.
CASSLLRGSDGTQYF
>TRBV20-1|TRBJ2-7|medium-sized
CSAEHSSIYEQYF
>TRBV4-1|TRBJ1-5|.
CASSQTPYSNQPQHF
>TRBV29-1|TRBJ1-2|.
CSVEGRVPYGYTF
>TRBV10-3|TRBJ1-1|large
CAISESGQGRRRNTEAFF
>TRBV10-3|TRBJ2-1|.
CATGSAGSSYNEQFF
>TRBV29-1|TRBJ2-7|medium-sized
CSVRLTLGYEQYF
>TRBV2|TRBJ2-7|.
CATLRGQEKYF
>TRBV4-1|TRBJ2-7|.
CASSQSTGSSYEQYF
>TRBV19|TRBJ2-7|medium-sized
CASSIVRDRVAEQYF
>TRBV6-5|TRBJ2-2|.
CASSSRQGYTGELFF
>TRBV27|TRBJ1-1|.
CASSRTRGNTEAFF
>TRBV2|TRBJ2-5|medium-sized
CASSEPSGTSGGQQETQYF
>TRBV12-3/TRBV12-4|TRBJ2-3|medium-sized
CASSLSGGEVTDTQYF
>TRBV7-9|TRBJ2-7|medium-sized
CAGVFASTYEQYF
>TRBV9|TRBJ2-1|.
CASSAGTQYDEQFF
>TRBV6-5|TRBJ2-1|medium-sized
CASSYPRGSYNEQFF
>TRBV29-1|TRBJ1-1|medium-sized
CSVSGGSTEAFF
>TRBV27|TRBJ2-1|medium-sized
CASTKEPGLLNEQFF
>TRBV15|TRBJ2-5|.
CATSARLAGQETQYF
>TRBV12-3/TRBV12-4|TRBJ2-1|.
CASSPTLALDEQFF
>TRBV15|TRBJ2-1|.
CATSSSDRMGNEQFF
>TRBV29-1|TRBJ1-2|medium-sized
CSVEATGRGYGYTF
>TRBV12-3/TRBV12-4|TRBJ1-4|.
CASSPSTRADEKLFF
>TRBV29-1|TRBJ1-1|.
CSVDFRLNTEAFF
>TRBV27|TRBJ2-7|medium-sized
CASSLAGTYEQYF
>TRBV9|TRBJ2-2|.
CASSGGDRANTGELFF
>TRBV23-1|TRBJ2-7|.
CASSQPSRDRGLFSYEQYF
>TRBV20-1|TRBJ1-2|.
CSARRSETGGNYGYTF
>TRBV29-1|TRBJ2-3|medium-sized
CSVEDVGTQYF
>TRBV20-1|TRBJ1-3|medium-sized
CSARDLSVSGNTIYF
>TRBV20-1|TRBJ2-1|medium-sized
CSASWTRDNEQFF
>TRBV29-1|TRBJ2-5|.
CSVEGTGREETQYF
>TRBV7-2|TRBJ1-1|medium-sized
CASSPLDRHNTEAFF
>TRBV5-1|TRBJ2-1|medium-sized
CASSSRAGGLDNEQFF
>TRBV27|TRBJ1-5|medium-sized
CASSPRGRSNQPQHF
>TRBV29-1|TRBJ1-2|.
CSVVPGEGALAF
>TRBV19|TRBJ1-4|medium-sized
CASTSWGLNEKLFF